These 17 T cell receptor beta chains originate from one sample sequenced in a study of OX40 agonist ivuxolimab in advanced cancers. Here immunoSEQ multiplex PCR was the method, and the copy in TCRdb shows in-frame clones only, minus some. The sample lists about 120,000 clones; 90% to 95% were seen once. The sample was CD4+ or CD8+ T cells sorted from blood, taken in a trial of the OX40 agonist ivuxolimab. These TCRs come from an adult with an advanced solid tumor such as melanoma, head and neck, liver or kidney cancer.

This chain uses TRBV9 with TRBJ1-5, with no clear D. V lost 2 bases and J lost 3, with 12 bases in between. Germline CDR1 is SGDLS and CDR2 is YYNGEE. This CDR3 spans 15 amino acids. For the CDR3, the DNA is TGTGCCAGCAGCGTGACGGACGGTTACAATCAGCCCCAGCATTTT. Its translation is CASSVTDGYNQPQHF. Full variable domain (remainder filled in from reference TRBV9 and TRBJ1-5): DSGVTQTPKHLITATGQRVTLRCSPRSGDLSVYWYQQSLDQGLQFLIQYYNGEERAKGNILERFSAQQFPDLHSELNLSSLELGDSALYFCASSVTDGYNQPQHFGDGTRLSIL.

This chain links TRBV9 with TRBJ1-2; 7 bases match TRBD1. Trimming removed 0 bases from V and 1 base from J; junction bases left unmatched: 3. This CDR3 has 15 residues. The V gene's germline CDR1 is SGDLS and CDR2 YYNGEE. This CDR3 reads CASSVDTGVNYGYTF. DNA for the CDR3: TGTGCCAGCAGCGTAGATACAGGGGTTAACTATGGCTACACCTTC.

The V gene is TRBV9, the J gene TRBJ2-1; D gene unclear. Trimming took 3 bases from V and 0 from J, leaving 13 bases between them. CDR1 SGDLS and CDR2 YYNGEE come from the germline V gene. The CDR3 totals 16 residues. In nucleotides, the CDR3 is TGTGCCAGCAGCGCCCATGGCAGGAGCTCCTACAATGAGCAGTTCTTC. It specifies CASSAHGRSSYNEQFF.

This clone appeared a single time. V usage is TRBV9 and J usage is TRBJ2-5; 13 bases match TRBD2. This CDR3 region has 18 residues. Germline-derived CDR1 and CDR2 are SGDLS and YYNGEE. V lost 4 bases and J lost 5; bases outside the gene matches: 14. The CDR3, as DNA: TGTGCCAGCAGCCCGATCCTAGGACTAGCGGGAGCAGGGGAGACCCAGTACTTC. This translates into CASSPILGLAGAGETQYF.

The V call is TRBV6-1, the J call TRBJ1-4; the match to TRBD1 covers 10 bases. The junction had 9 bases not matched to a gene; V was cut back by 6 bases and J by 11 bases. CDR3 size: 14 residues. Per the germline V gene, CDR1 is MNHNS and CDR2 is SASEGT. DNA of the CDR3: TGTGCCAGCAGCGCCGACAGGGGGCCAATGAAACTGTTTTTT. Its translation: CASSADRGPMKLFF.

DNA for the CDR3: TGTGCCAGCAGCCCGTGGACAGGGGGCAACTATGGCTACACCTTC. This sequence encodes CASSPWTGGNYGYTF. The gene calls are TRBV7-9 and TRBJ1-2, with 11 bases aligning to TRBD1. From germline, CDR1 is SEHNR and CDR2 FQNEAQ (reference sequence). J gave up 2 bases and V 5 bases, and 4 bases lay outside the gene matches. The CDR3 is 15 amino acids.

CDR3 sequence (DNA): TGTGCCAGCAGCACCCCCGGGACAGGGGCCTACGAGCAGTACTTC. As protein: CASSTPGTGAYEQYF. The chain uses TRBV28 and TRBJ2-7, with 10 bases identical to TRBD1. CDR3 length: 15 residues. In germline, CDR1 is MDHEN, CDR2 SYDVKM. Unmatched junction bases numbered 7, after V lost 6 bases and J lost 2 bases.

This clone is a singleton in its sample. V usage is TRBV19 and J usage is TRBJ1-1; possibly TRBD1 for D (6 bases). Looked up from germline, CDR1 is LNHDA and CDR2 is SQIVND (reference sequence). Trimming stripped 3 bases from V and 0 bases from J, with 20 bases between. This CDR3 spans 18 amino acids. This chain's CDR3 is CASSMVGSRGPLNTEAFF. The CDR3 DNA reads as TGTGCCAGTAGTATGGTTGGCAGCAGGGGTCCTTTGAACACTGAAGCTTTCTTT.

This chain connects TRBV5-4 to TRBJ2-3, with D perhaps assigned TRBD1 or TRBD2 (5 bases each). Germline V gene data show CDR1 as SGHNT and CDR2 as YYREEE (reference sequence). The CDR3 consists of 16 residues. V lost 3 bases, J lost 3 bases, and 17 bases lay in between. The CDR3 DNA follows: TGTGCCAGCAGCTACGGGACCTACTCCGCTACAGATACGCAGTATTTT. Translation: CASSYGTYSATDTQYF.

V gene TRBV5-4 combines with J gene TRBJ2-3; 10 bases are a match to TRBD2. Germline V gene data show CDR1 as SGHNT and CDR2 as YYREEE (reference sequence). With V trimmed by 0 bases and J by 1 base, 2 bases remained unmatched. There are 16 residues in the CDR3. Written as DNA, the CDR3 is TGTGCCAGCAGCTTGGCTGGGACTAGCGGCACAGATACGCAGTATTTT. Protein product: CASSLAGTSGTDTQYF.

The chain recombines TRBV28 with TRBJ2-7, with 9 positions matching TRBD2. CDR3 length equals 17 residues. With V trimmed by 5 bases and J by 6 bases, 17 bases remained unmatched. Germline CDR1 and CDR2: MDHEN and SYDVKM. The CDR3 reads CASSRWIAGVPSFEQYF. As DNA, the CDR3 is TGTGCCAGCAGTAGGTGGATAGCGGGAGTCCCTTCTTTCGAGCAGTACTTC. Full variable domain (remainder filled in from reference TRBV28 and TRBJ2-7): DVKVTQSSRYLVKRTGEKVFLECVQDMDHENMFWYRQDPGLGLRLIYFSYDVKMKEKGDIPEGYSVSREKKERFSLILESASTNQTSMYLCASSRWIAGVPSFEQYFGPGTRLTVT.

This clone has just one count. The chain recombines TRBV28 with TRBJ2-1, with 9 bases that match TRBD1. The junction had 6 bases not matched to a gene; V was cut back by 3 bases and J by 6 bases. CDR1 is MDHEN and CDR2 is SYDVKM in the germline V gene. The CDR3 is 15 residues long. The DNA for the CDR3 is TGTGCCAGCAGTTTGAGTAGGACAGGGGTCAATGAGCAGTTCTTC. Amino acid sequence: CASSLSRTGVNEQFF.

The chain combines TRBV12-5 with TRBJ1-5; 8 bases agree with TRBD1. Germline assignment: CDR1 LGHNT and CDR2 FRNRAP. The CDR3 sequence is 17 residues long. With 6 bases clipped from V and 6 bases from J, the junction kept 16 bases outside the gene matches. The CDR3 loop reads CASGLQPDREVSQPQHF. CDR3 sequence (DNA): TGTGCTAGTGGACTTCAGCCGGACAGGGAGGTGAGTCAGCCCCAGCATTTT.

The V gene is TRBV5-4, the J gene TRBJ2-2, with unresolved D. CDR1 SGHNT and CDR2 YYREEE come from the germline V gene (reference sequence). This CDR3 region has 15 residues. Deletions cut 0 bases from V and 4 bases from J, with 10 bases between. CDR3 sequence reads: CASSLEVGITGELFF. DNA for the CDR3: TGTGCCAGCAGCTTGGAGGTGGGCATCACCGGGGAGCTGTTTTTT. The whole variable domain, filled in from reference TRBV5-4 and TRBJ2-2, reads ETGVTQSPTHLIKTRGQQVTLRCSSQSGHNTVSWYQQALGQGPQFIFQYYREEENGRGNFPPRFSGLQFPNYSSELNVNALELDDSALYLCASSLEVGITGELFFGEGSRLTVL.

J is TRBJ2-5 and V is TRBV5-1; 9 positions match TRBD2. V dropped 3 bases and J dropped 2; count of bases not matched to a gene: 14. The length of the CDR3 is 18 residues. CDR1 SGHRS and CDR2 YFSETQ come from the germline V gene. CDR3 protein: CASSWGPLAGNRQETQYF. CDR3 DNA sequence: TGCGCCAGCAGCTGGGGCCCGCTAGCGGGGAATAGACAAGAGACCCAGTACTTC.

The gene calls are TRBV9 and TRBJ1-6; the D is unclear. The CDR3 contains 14 residues. Trimming pared 0 bases from V and 6 bases from J, leaving 7 bases between. In germline, CDR1 is SGDLS, CDR2 YYNGEE. CDR3 nucleotides: TGTGCCAGCAGCGTAGCTACAGTTAATTCACCCCTCCACTTT. Its translation: CASSVATVNSPLHF.

The chain is built from TRBV27 and TRBJ2-2; 9 nucleotides agree with TRBD2. The CDR3 runs to 16 residues. Germline trimming cut 3 bases from V and 7 bases from J; bases unmatched to any gene: 9. Germline assignment: CDR1 MNHEY and CDR2 SMNVEV (reference sequence). The CDR3 is CASSFLASGVGGELFF. For the CDR3, the DNA is TGTGCCAGCAGTTTTCTCGCTAGCGGGGTGGGCGGGGAGCTGTTTTTT.